The 21 T cell receptor beta chains listed next were all sequenced from one sample in a study of blood T cell repertoires in COVID-19. Some clones are missing from TCRdb's copy, which holds only in-frame ones; the method was immunoSEQ multiplex PCR. Here the sample spans tens of thousands of clones, approximately 83% being singletons. Sequencing used peripheral blood. The source is a woman in her fifties or sixties with acute or convalescent COVID-19.

This chain uses TRBV15 with TRBJ1-2; 7 nucleotides line up with TRBD1. CDR1 is LNHNV, CDR2 YYDKDF, per germline (reference sequence). V trimming: 1 base; J trimming: 9 bases; junction bases outside the gene matches: 8. The CDR3 extends over 14 amino acids. The CDR3 is CATSRGSTGWRYTF. The CDR3 DNA is TGTGCCACCAGCAGAGGCTCGACAGGGTGGCGCTACACCTTC.

The rearrangement links TRBV4-1 to TRBJ2-1; 11 nucleotides align to TRBD2. CDR1 is MGHRA and CDR2 is YSYEKL in the germline V gene. Trimming at V came to 6 bases and at J to 8 bases, leaving 9 bases not matched to a gene. CDR3 size: 15 residues. The CDR3 DNA follows: TGCGCCAGCAGTGTAGCGGGGGGGCCGACCGATGAGCAGTTCTTC. Amino acid sequence: CASSVAGGPTDEQFF.

The chain links TRBV7-2 to TRBJ2-3; 9 bases align to TRBD2. The germline V gene has CDR1 SGHTA and CDR2 FQGNSA. Unmatched junction bases numbered 9, after V lost 1 base and J lost 1 base. This CDR3 has 18 residues. The CDR3 region has the DNA TGTGCCAGCAGCTTAGTGGGAAGGATAGCGGGGGGCACAGATACGCAGTATTTT. Protein: CASSLVGRIAGGTDTQYF.

The chain carries TRBV19 and TRBJ1-5, with 7 nucleotides matching TRBD1. V lost 7 bases, J lost 7 bases, and 10 bases stayed unmatched. Germline values: CDR1 LNHDA, CDR2 SQIVND (reference sequence). The CDR3 sequence is 14 residues long. The CDR3 DNA sequence: TGTGCCAGTACTGAGACAGGGTGGCAACAGCCCCAGCATTTT. Translated: CASTETGWQQPQHF. Supplemented by reference TRBV19 and TRBJ1-5, the full variable domain reads DGGITQSPKYLFRKEGQNVTLSCEQNLNHDAMYWYRQDPGQGLRLIYYSQIVNDFQKGDIAEGYSVSREKKESFPLTVTSAQKNPTAFYLCASTETGWQQPQHFGDGTRLSIL.

The chain joins TRBV6-5 to TRBJ1-1; the D is unclear. V was clipped by 10 bases and J by 4 bases, with 16 bases between them. The CDR3 sequence is 13 residues long. CDR1 and CDR2 (germline): MNHEY, SVGAGI. CDR3 sequence reads: CAIRNGGFTEAFF. The CDR3, as DNA: TGTGCCATCCGAAATGGAGGCTTCACTGAAGCTTTCTTT.

V is TRBV12-3 or TRBV12-4 and J is TRBJ2-3; perhaps TRBD2 as D (6 bases). This CDR3 is 12 amino acids long. Trimming removed 3 bases from V and 7 bases from J, with 8 bases in between. CDR3 nucleotide sequence: TGTGCCAGCAGTTTGGGGAGGAATACGCAGTATTTT. Amino acids: CASSLGRNTQYF.

The rearrangement links TRBV9 to TRBJ2-1; D is ambiguous. CDR1 is SGDLS, CDR2 YYNGEE, per germline. The CDR3 loop spans 15 amino acids. V was trimmed by 2 bases and J by 0 bases, leaving 9 bases between them. The CDR3 loop reads CASSVRAPSYNEQFF. In DNA, the CDR3 is TGTGCCAGCAGCGTTAGAGCCCCCTCCTACAATGAGCAGTTCTTC.

This sequence joins TRBV11-2 and TRBJ2-1; 7 positions agree with TRBD2. This CDR3 spans 15 amino acids. The V segment lost 5 bases and the J segment 5 bases; nucleotides outside the gene matches: 9. In germline, CDR1 is SGHAT, CDR2 FQNNGV. Written as DNA, the CDR3 is TGTGCCAGCAGCCCGGGGACTATTACCAACAATGAGCAGTTCTTC. Its protein is CASSPGTITNNEQFF.

Here the CDR3 reads CASSQGSGGYTGELFF. As DNA, the CDR3 is TGTGCCAGCAGCCAAGGTTCCGGGGGGTACACCGGGGAGCTGTTTTTT. The chain links TRBV4-2 to TRBJ2-2, with 7 bases lining up with TRBD2. CDR3 length: 16 residues. J was trimmed by 3 bases and V by 1 base; bases with no gene match: 5. CDR1 and CDR2 from the germline V gene are LGHNA and YNFKEQ.

The CDR3 nucleotides are TGTGCCAGCTCACGAACCTCAGGGGATAGTGAGCAGTTCTTC. As protein: CASSRTSGDSEQFF. This sequence joins TRBV18 and TRBJ2-1; perhaps TRBD1 as D (6 bases). Germline V gene data show CDR1 as KGHSH and CDR2 as LQKENI. There are 14 residues in the CDR3. Deletions cut 4 bases from V and 9 bases from J, with 16 bases between.

This clone was counted a few times. The chain has TRBV10-1 and TRBJ2-2, with D perhaps TRBD1 (5 bases). The V end lost 1 base, the J end lost 4 bases, and 10 bases lay between the germline ends. The CDR3 is 15 residues long. Germline V lookup: CDR1 WNHNN, CDR2 SYGVQD (reference sequence). CDR3 loop: CASSEFREVTGELFF. In DNA, the CDR3 is TGCGCCAGCAGTGAGTTCAGGGAAGTCACCGGGGAGCTGTTTTTT.

The V call is TRBV15, the J call TRBJ1-6, with TRBD1 as a possible D gene (6 bases). Germline assignment: CDR1 LNHNV and CDR2 YYDKDF (reference sequence). This CDR3 region has 18 residues. Trimming took 2 bases from V and 4 from J, leaving 18 bases between them. For the CDR3, the DNA is TGTGCCACCAGCAGAACTTTTCAGGGGCCTCCTTATAATTCACCCCTCCACTTT. This gives the protein CATSRTFQGPPYNSPLHF.

This rearrangement joins TRBV19 to TRBJ2-7, with a weak D call TRBD1 (6 bases). V lost 5 bases and J lost 5, with 13 bases in between. CDR1 and CDR2 (germline): LNHDA, SQIVND (reference sequence). This CDR3 has 13 residues. CDR3 protein: CASSYRELDEQYF. The CDR3 nucleotides are TGTGCCAGTAGTTACAGGGAGCTGGACGAGCAGTACTTC.

V usage is TRBV7-3 and J usage is TRBJ2-2; perhaps TRBD2 as D (6 bases). V was cut by 2 bases and J by 6 bases, with 10 bases left in between. The germline V gene has CDR1 SGHTA and CDR2 FQGTGA. The CDR3 covers 14 residues. The CDR3 nucleotides read TGTGCCAGCAGCTTAGAGTTAGCGGCCGGGGAGCTGTTTTTT. Its translation is CASSLELAAGELFF.

The rearrangement joins TRBV6-5 to TRBJ1-2; TRBD1 agrees at 8 bases. Germline lookup yields CDR1 MNHEY and CDR2 SVGAGI. V trimming: 2 bases; J trimming: 8 bases; junction bases outside the gene matches: 10. The CDR3 runs 15 residues. CDR3 loop: CASSYSGTGMGGYTF. The CDR3 DNA reads as TGTGCCAGCAGTTACAGTGGGACAGGAATGGGAGGCTACACCTTC.

About this clone itself: Because the CDR3 is missing its conserved closing phenylalanine or tryptophan, this is likely a read error. Because the CDR3's place on the DNA is in doubt, the DNA is left out and the CDR3 is given as listed by TCRdb. The chain carries TRBV12-3 or TRBV12-4 and TRBJ1-1. The CDR3 is 11 amino acids in total, end residues counted. The CDR3 is CASSRGPIASI.

The CDR3 sequence is CASSQGTSGGEETQYF. In nucleotides, the CDR3 is TGTGCCAGCAGCCAAGGGACTAGCGGGGGGGAAGAGACCCAGTACTTC. The V and J genes are TRBV3-1 (or the pseudogene TRBV3-2) and TRBJ2-5; 15 nucleotides line up with TRBD2. This CDR3 comprises 16 residues. J lost 3 bases, V lost 1 base, and 0 bases had no gene match. Germline loops: CDR1 LGHDT, CDR2 YNNKEL (reference sequence).

The V call is TRBV5-6, the J call TRBJ1-2; 8 bases agree with TRBD1. From germline, CDR1 is SGHDT and CDR2 YYEEEE. V lost 0 bases and J lost 4; bases outside the gene matches: 2. The CDR3 is made up of 14 amino acids. CDR3 sequence: CASSLGQGAYGYTF. As DNA, the CDR3 is TGTGCCAGCAGCTTGGGCCAGGGGGCCTATGGCTACACCTTC.

The J gene is TRBJ1-5, the V gene TRBV5-1; maybe TRBD1 (5 bases). CDR3 size: 14 residues. Trimming stripped 4 bases from V and 6 bases from J, with 14 bases between. Per the germline V gene, CDR1 is SGHRS and CDR2 is YFSETQ. CDR3 loop: CASSPDGQGQPQHF. CDR3 bases: TGCGCCAGCAGCCCGGACGGCCAGGGTCAGCCCCAGCATTTT.

The J gene is TRBJ2-3, the V gene TRBV7-8, with 8 bases that match TRBD1. Germline loops: CDR1 SGHVS, CDR2 FQNEAQ. V dropped 5 bases and J dropped 8; count of bases not matched to a gene: 15. The CDR3 sequence is 16 residues long. In nucleotides, the CDR3 is TGTGCCAGCAGCGTCACCGGGACAGGTACCCCGGGTACGCAGTATTTT. Translating gives CASSVTGTGTPGTQYF.

As regards this clone: Additional DNA sequences in this sample encode the identical CDR3. The chain carries TRBV2 and TRBJ1-5; D remains unclear. CDR1 SNHLY and CDR2 FYNNEI come from the germline V gene. The CDR3 has 14 residues. The ends were cut back, 4 bases at V and 0 bases at J, with 7 bases in the middle. The CDR3: CASSAGYSNQPQHF. In DNA, the CDR3 is TGTGCCAGCAGTGCAGGCTATAGCAATCAGCCCCAGCATTTT.